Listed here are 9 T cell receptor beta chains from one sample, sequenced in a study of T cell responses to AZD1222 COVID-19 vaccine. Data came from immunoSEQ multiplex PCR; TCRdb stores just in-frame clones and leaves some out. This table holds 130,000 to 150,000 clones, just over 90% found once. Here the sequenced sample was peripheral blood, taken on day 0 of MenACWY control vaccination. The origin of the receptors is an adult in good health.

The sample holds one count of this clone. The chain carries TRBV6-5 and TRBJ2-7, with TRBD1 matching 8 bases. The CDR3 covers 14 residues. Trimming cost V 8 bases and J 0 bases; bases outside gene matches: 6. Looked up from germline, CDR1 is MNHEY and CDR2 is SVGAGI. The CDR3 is CASARDRTSYEQYF. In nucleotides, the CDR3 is TGTGCCAGCGCTCGGGACAGGACCTCCTACGAGCAGTACTTC.

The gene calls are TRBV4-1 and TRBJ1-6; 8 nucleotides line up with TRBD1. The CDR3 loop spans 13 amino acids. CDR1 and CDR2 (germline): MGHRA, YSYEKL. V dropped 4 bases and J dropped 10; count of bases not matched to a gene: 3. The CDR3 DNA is TGCGCCAGCAGCCGGACAGGGTACTCACCCCTCCACTTT. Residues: CASSRTGYSPLHF.

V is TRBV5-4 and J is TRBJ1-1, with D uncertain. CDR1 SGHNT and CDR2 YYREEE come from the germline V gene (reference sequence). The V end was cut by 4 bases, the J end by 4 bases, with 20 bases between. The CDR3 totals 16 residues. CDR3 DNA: TGTGCCAGCAGCCCAAAACTTGGCAGGCTCGGCACTGAAGCTTTCTTT. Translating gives CASSPKLGRLGTEAFF.

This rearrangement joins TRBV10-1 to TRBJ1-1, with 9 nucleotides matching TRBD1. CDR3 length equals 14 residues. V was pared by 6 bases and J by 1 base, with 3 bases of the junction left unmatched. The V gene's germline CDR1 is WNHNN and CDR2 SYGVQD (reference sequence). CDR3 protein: CASSRDRANTEAFF. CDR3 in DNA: TGCGCCAGCAGCCGGGACAGGGCGAACACTGAAGCTTTCTTT.

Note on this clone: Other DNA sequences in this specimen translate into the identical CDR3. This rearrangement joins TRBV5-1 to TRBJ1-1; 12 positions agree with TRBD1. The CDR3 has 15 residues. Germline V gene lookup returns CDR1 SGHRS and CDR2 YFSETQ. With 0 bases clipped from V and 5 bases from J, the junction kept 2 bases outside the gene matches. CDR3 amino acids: CASSLEGQGATEAFF. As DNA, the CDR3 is TGCGCCAGCAGCTTGGAGGGACAGGGGGCGACTGAAGCTTTCTTT.

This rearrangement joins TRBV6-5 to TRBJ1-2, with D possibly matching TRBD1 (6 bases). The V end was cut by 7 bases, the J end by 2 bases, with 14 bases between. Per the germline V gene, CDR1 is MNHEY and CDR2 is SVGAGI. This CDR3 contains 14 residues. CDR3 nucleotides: TGTGCCAGCACCACGGGGGGACAAAACTATGGCTACACCTTC. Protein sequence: CASTTGGQNYGYTF.

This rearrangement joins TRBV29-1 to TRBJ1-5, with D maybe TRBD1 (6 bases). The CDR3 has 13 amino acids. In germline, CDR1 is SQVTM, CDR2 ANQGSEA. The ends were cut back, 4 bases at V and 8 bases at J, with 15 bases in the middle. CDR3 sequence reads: CSVGGAELEPQHF. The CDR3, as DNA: TGCAGCGTTGGGGGGGCGGAGTTGGAGCCCCAGCATTTT.

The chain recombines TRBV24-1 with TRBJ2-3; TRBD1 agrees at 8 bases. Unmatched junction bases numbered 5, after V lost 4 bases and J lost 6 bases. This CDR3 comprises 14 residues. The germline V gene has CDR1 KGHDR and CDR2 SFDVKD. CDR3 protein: CATSEDRVQDTQYF. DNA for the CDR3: TGTGCCACCAGTGAGGACAGGGTTCAGGATACGCAGTATTTT.

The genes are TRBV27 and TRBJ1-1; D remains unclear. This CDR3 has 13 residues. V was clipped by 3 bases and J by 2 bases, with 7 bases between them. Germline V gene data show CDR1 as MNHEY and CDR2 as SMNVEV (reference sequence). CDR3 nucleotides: TGTGCCAGCAGTTTTAACAGAAACACTGAAGCTTTCTTT. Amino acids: CASSFNRNTEAFF.